This T cell receptor beta chain was sequenced in a study of shared clonotypes between healthy human individuals. With respect to this clone: The antigen remains undetermined.

Study-level points and caveats: Since donors were few, the genetic and exposure-history diversity represented was limited.

Around 30,000 T cell genomes (about 320 ng DNA) went into each PBMC replicate. Original methodology: ImmunoSEQ junction-only sequences lacked quality scores, so their filtering differed. Clones were sequenced by immunoSEQ multiplex PCR, and TCRdb holds only the in-frame ones, with some missing. V, J and clone size derive from that table, while D and trimming were established from the DNA sequence. The sample records about 450,000 clones, around three quarters being singletons. The CDR3 runs to 12 residues. CDR1 is SNHLY and CDR2 is FYNNEI in the germline V gene. J gave up 15 bases and V 2 bases, and 5 bases lay outside the gene matches.

The chain uses TRBV2 and TRBJ2-1; TRBD2 aligns across 9 bases. The sample was PBMCs. This TCR derives from a woman aged 40 to 50 in good health. Some clones in this sample may be carry-over from other donors' samples. The CDR3 region has the DNA TGTGCCAGCAGTGAAAGTTGGCGGGAGGGGTTCTTC. It is translated as CASSESWREGFF. Using reference TRBV2 and TRBJ2-1 for the parts outside the CDR3, the full variable domain is EPEVTQTPSHQVTQMGQEVILRCVPISNHLYFYWYRQILGQKVEFLVSFYNNEISEKSEIFDDQFSVERPDGSNFTLKIRSTKLEDSAMYFCASSESWREGFFGPGTRLTVL.